This T cell receptor beta chain was recovered during a study of regulatory T cells in long-lasting Graves disease. Study-level results: Results may be inaccurate due to the small sample size. The number of shared public clonotypes was higher in persistent patients (about 2,700) than new patients (roughly 970). With persistent disease, TRBV28, TRBJ1-2 and TRBJ2-5 were the favored segments.

CDR3 regions were amplified by Arm-PCR using iRepertoire HTBI primers to build TCR beta libraries. TCRdb itself ran the multiplex PCR reads through MiXCR, one entry per CDR3 protein. The table shows over 450,000 distinct CDR3 sequences, with roughly 21% occurring only once. The time point here: persistent/refractory GD, antithyroid drugs over 5 years with positive TRAb. PBMCs provided the RNA from which the TCR library was made. On this clonotype itself: Its antigen is currently unknown.

This CDR3 has 14 amino acids. V dropped 5 bases and J dropped 3; count of bases not matched to a gene: 5. The germline V gene encodes CDR1 SGHKS and CDR2 YYEKEE (reference sequence). Sequencing was performed on peripheral blood mononuclear cells (PBMCs), taken when the disease was refractory, from a patient treated with antithyroid drugs. The chain couples TRBV5-5 to TRBJ1-5, with 7 bases that match TRBD1. This TCR was sampled from a female donor with Graves disease. The CDR3: CASSKGTVNQPQHF. DNA for the CDR3: TGTGCCAGCAGTAAAGGGACAGTCAATCAGCCCCAGCATTTT.